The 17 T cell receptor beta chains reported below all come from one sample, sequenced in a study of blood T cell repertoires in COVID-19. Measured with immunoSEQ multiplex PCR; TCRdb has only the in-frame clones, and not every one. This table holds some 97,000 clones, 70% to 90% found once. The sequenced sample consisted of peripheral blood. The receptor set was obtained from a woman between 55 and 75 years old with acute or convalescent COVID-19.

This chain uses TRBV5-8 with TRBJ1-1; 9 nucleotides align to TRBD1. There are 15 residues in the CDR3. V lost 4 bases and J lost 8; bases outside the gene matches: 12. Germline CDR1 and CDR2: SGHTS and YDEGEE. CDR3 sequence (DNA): TGTGCCAGCAGCGCCCGGGACAGGGTTCAGCCCGAAGCTTTCTTT. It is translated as CASSARDRVQPEAFF.

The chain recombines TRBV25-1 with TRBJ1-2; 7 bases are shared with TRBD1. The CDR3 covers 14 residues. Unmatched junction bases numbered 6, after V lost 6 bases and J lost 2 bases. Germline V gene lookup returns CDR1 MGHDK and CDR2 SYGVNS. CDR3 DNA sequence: TGTGCCAGCAGCCCGACAGGGACGAACTATGGCTACACCTTC. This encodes CASSPTGTNYGYTF.

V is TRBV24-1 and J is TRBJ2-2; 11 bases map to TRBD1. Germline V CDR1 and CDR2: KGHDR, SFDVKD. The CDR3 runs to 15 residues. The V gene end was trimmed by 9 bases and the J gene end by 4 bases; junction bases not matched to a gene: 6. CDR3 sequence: CATRAGTGGTGELFF. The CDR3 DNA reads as TGTGCCACCCGGGCTGGGACAGGGGGCACCGGGGAGCTGTTTTTT.

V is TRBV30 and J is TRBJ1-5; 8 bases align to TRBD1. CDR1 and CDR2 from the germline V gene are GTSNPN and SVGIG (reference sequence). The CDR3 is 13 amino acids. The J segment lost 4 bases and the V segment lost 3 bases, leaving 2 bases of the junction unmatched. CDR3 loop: CAWSRQGNQPQHF. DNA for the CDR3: TGTGCCTGGAGCCGACAGGGGAATCAGCCCCAGCATTTT.

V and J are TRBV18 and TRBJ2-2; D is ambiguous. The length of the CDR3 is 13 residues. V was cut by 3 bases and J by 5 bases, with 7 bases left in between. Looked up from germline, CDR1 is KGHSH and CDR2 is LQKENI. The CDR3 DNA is TGTGCCAGCTCACCGCGCCAAACCGGGGAGCTGTTTTTT. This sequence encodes CASSPRQTGELFF. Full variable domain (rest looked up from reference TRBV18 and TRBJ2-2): NAGVMQNPRHLVRRRGQEARLRCSPMKGHSHVYWYRQLPEEGLKFMVYLQKENIIDESGMPKERFSAEFPKEGPSILRIQQVVRGDSAAYFCASSPRQTGELFFGEGSRLTVL.

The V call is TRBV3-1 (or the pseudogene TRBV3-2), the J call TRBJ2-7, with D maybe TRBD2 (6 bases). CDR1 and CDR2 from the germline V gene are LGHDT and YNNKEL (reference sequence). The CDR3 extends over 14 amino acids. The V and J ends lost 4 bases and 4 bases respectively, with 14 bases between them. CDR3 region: CASSLGGDGYEQYV. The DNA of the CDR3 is TGTGCCAGCAGCCTTGGAGGGGACGGATACGAGCAGTACGTC.

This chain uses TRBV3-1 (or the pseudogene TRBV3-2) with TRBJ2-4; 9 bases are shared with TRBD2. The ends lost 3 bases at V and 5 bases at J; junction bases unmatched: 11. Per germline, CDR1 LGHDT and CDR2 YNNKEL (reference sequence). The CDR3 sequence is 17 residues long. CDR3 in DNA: TGTGCCAGCAGCCACAACCCCGGGACTAGCTCCGAAAACATTCAGTACTTC. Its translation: CASSHNPGTSSENIQYF.

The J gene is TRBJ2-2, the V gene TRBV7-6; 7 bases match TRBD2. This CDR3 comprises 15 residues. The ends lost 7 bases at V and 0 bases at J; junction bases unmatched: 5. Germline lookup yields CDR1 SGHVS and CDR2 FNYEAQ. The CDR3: CASTSGRANTGELFF. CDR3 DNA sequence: TGTGCCAGCACCTCTGGGAGGGCGAACACCGGGGAGCTGTTTTTT. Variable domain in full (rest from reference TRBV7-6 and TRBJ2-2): GAGVSQSPRYKVTKRGQDVALRCDPISGHVSLYWYRQALGQGPEFLTYFNYEAQQDKSGLPNDRFSAERPEGSISTLTIQRTEQRDSAMYRCASTSGRANTGELFFGEGSRLTVL.

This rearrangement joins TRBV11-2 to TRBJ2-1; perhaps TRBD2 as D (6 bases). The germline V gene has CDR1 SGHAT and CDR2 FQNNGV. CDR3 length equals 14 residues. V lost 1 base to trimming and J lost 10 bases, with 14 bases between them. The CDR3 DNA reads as TGTGCCAGCAGCTTAGGTCTTCCGGGACTCGAGCAGTTCTTC. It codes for CASSLGLPGLEQFF.

The CDR3 bases are TGTGCCACCAGCGTTCAAAGGACTAGGCAAGAGACCCAGTACTTC. Translation: CATSVQRTRQETQYF. The V gene is TRBV15, the J gene TRBJ2-5, with 7 positions matching TRBD2. Germline trimming cut 5 bases from V and 2 bases from J; bases unmatched to any gene: 8. Per germline, CDR1 LNHNV and CDR2 YYDKDF (reference sequence). The CDR3 runs 15 residues.

CDR3 sequence reads: CAWSQGGGMRTEAFF. The CDR3 DNA is TGTGCCTGGAGTCAGGGCGGGGGAATGAGGACTGAAGCTTTCTTT. The chain carries TRBV30 and TRBJ1-1; TRBD1 is a possible D gene (5 bases). Trimming pared 2 bases from V and 5 bases from J, leaving 18 bases between. The germline V gene has CDR1 GTSNPN and CDR2 SVGIG (reference sequence). There are 15 residues in the CDR3.

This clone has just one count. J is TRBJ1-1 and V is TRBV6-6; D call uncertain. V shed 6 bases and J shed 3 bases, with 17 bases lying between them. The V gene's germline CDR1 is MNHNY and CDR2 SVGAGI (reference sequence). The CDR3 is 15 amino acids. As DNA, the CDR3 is TGTGCCAGCAGCCACAAGGGAGTAGCGGACACTGAAGCTTTCTTT. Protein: CASSHKGVADTEAFF.

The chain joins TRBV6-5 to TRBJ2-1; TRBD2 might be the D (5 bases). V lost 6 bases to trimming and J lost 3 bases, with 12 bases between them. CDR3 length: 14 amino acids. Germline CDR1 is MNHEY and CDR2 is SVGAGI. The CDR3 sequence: CASSGLLNYNEQFF. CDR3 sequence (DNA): TGTGCCAGCAGCGGACTCCTCAACTACAATGAGCAGTTCTTC.

CDR3 loop: CASSYEQYYEQYF. The CDR3 coding sequence is TGTGCCAGCAGTTACGAACAGTACTACGAGCAGTACTTC. The rearrangement links TRBV6-5 to TRBJ2-7; D remains unclear. This CDR3 region has 13 residues. Trimming removed 2 bases from V and 3 bases from J, with 8 bases in between. The V gene's germline CDR1 is MNHEY and CDR2 SVGAGI.

As DNA, the CDR3 is TGTGCCAGCAGCCAATCGCGGAATGAGCAGTTCTTC. It codes for CASSQSRNEQFF. This chain connects TRBV16 to TRBJ2-1; D gene ambiguous. The V gene lost 0 bases and the J gene lost 7 bases, with 4 bases spanning the gap. The CDR3 runs 12 residues. Germline CDR1 is KGHSY and CDR2 is FQNENV.

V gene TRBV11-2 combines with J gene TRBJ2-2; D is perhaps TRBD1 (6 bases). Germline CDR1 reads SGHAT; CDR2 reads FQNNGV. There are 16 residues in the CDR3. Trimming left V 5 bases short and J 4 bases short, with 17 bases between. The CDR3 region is CASSPTRDTTTGELFF. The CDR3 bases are TGTGCCAGCAGCCCCACTCGGGACACGACCACCGGGGAGCTGTTTTTT.

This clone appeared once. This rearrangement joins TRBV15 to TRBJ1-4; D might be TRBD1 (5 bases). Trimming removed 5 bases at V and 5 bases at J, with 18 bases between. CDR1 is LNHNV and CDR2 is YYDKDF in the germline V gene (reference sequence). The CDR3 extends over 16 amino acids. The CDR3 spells CATSGGDTGRNEKLFF. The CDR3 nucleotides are TGTGCCACCAGCGGAGGAGATACAGGACGAAATGAAAAACTGTTTTTT.